This TCR beta chain originates from a study of blood T cell repertoires in COVID-19. The length of the CDR3 is 15 residues. The table came from immunoSEQ multiplex PCR; TCRdb's copy has only in-frame clones and leaves some out. The data show 150,000 to 200,000 clones, 80% to 90% seen once. The TCR was taken from a woman in her forties with COVID-19, enrolled during active disease. This chain uses TRBV21-1 with TRBJ1-1. TRBV21-1 is a listed pseudogene. Input material: peripheral blood. This CDR3 is CASRTRTFMNTEAFF. Here the CDR3 DNA reads TGTGCCAGCAGAACGAGAACTTTCATGAACACTGAAGCTTTCTTT.